This T cell receptor (beta chain) was observed in a study of technical replicates of blood from a handful of donors. This table comes from immunoSEQ multiplex PCR, and its TCRdb copy is limited to in-frame clones, with some not included. The repertoire includes about 84,000 clones, about nine tenths of them detected once, and under 0.3% sits in the top ten. The CDR3 has 15 residues. In germline, CDR1 is SGDLS, CDR2 YYNGEE. Trimming pared 4 bases from V and 0 bases from J, leaving 10 bases between. Sequenced sample: T cells isolated from PBMCs. The V call is TRBV9, the J call TRBJ1-4; D is ambiguous. The TCR comes from a human donor in good health. CDR3 region: CASSSRLSTNEKLFF. CDR3 DNA: TGTGCCAGCAGCTCCCGACTCTCAACTAATGAAAAACTGTTTTTT.